Below are 30 T cell receptor beta chains sequenced from a single sample in a study of cytomegalovirus exposure and HLA in healthy donors. Profiling relied on immunoSEQ multiplex PCR, and the TCRdb table lists in-frame clones only, not all of them. Among approximately 97,000 clones listed, about 93% were seen once. Sequencing input: PBMCs. The receptors come from a woman younger than 45 in good health and CMV-seropositive.

This clone was found once. This sequence joins TRBV4-3 and TRBJ2-1; TRBD2 aligns across 12 bases. Looked up from germline, CDR1 is LGHNA and CDR2 is YSLEER. This CDR3 region has 14 residues. V lost 4 bases, J lost 7 bases, and 2 bases stayed unmatched. DNA of the CDR3: TGCGCCAGCAGCCGAACTAGCGGGAGGAATGAGCAGTTCTTC. This translates into CASSRTSGRNEQFF.

The genes are TRBV7-9 and TRBJ1-5; D call uncertain. The V end was cut by 0 bases, the J end by 3 bases, with 9 bases between. The V gene's germline CDR1 is SEHNR and CDR2 FQNEAQ (reference sequence). This CDR3 has 15 amino acids. The CDR3 sequence: CASSLAIGPNQPQHF. The CDR3 region has the DNA TGTGCCAGCAGCTTAGCGATTGGGCCCAATCAGCCCCAGCATTTT.

V and J are TRBV5-4 and TRBJ2-5; 13 bases agree with TRBD2. Trimming removed 7 bases from V and 1 base from J; junction bases left unmatched: 4. The germline V gene has CDR1 SGHNT and CDR2 YYREEE (reference sequence). The CDR3 has 15 residues. CDR3 protein: CASRLAGGRQETQYF. DNA for the CDR3: TGTGCCAGCCGACTAGCGGGAGGCCGCCAAGAGACCCAGTACTTC.

The CDR3 DNA follows: TGCGCCAGCAGCCACGTACTAGCGGGAGGGTTTGGGGCCAACGTCCTGACTTTC. It specifies CASSHVLAGGFGANVLTF. The chain is built from TRBV4-3 and TRBJ2-6, with TRBD2 matching 13 bases. The CDR3 sequence is 18 residues long. In germline, CDR1 is LGHNA, CDR2 YSLEER. V shed 3 bases and J 3 bases; nucleotides not matched to a gene: 5.

V and J are TRBV29-1 and TRBJ2-1; TRBD2 aligns across 7 bases. CDR1 is SQVTM, CDR2 ANQGSEA, per germline. There are 14 residues in the CDR3. The V and J ends lost 8 bases and 3 bases, in that order; junction bases with no gene match: 10. Here the CDR3 DNA reads TGCAGCCTTACAACCGGGACTAACTACAATGAGCAGTTCTTC. Translating it yields CSLTTGTNYNEQFF.

The chain employs TRBV27 and TRBJ2-7, with D unclear. The length of the CDR3 is 16 residues. Trimming removed 5 bases from V and 1 base from J, with 18 bases in between. The germline V gene encodes CDR1 MNHEY and CDR2 SMNVEV (reference sequence). The CDR3 nucleotides read TGTGCCAGCAGTCCCTACCCTCAATTCCTTTCCTACGAGCAGTACTTC. It translates to CASSPYPQFLSYEQYF.

The gene calls are TRBV6-6 and TRBJ1-2; 7 nucleotides match TRBD1. The CDR3 runs to 14 residues. Unmatched junction bases numbered 6, after V lost 4 bases and J lost 4 bases. Germline V gene data show CDR1 as MNHNY and CDR2 as SVGAGI (reference sequence). Here the CDR3 DNA reads TGTGCCAGCAGTTTGAGCCAGGGGGTCTATGGCTACACCTTC. It codes for CASSLSQGVYGYTF.

The V gene is TRBV27, the J gene TRBJ2-1; no clear D gene. CDR1 is MNHEY and CDR2 is SMNVEV in the germline V gene (reference sequence). The CDR3 extends over 11 amino acids. Between the trimmed V and J ends, which lost 5 bases and 4 bases, there was a span of 3 bases. The CDR3 protein is CASSVYNEQFF. CDR3 coding DNA: TGTGCCAGCAGTGTATACAATGAGCAGTTCTTC.

The chain employs TRBV7-3 and TRBJ2-5, with 8 nucleotides matching TRBD2. Germline loops: CDR1 SGHTA, CDR2 FQGTGA. Trimming cost V 5 bases and J 2 bases; bases outside gene matches: 4. The CDR3 spans 14 residues. CDR3 residues: CASSATGGQETQYF. The CDR3 DNA is TGTGCCAGCAGCGCAACGGGGGGGCAAGAGACCCAGTACTTC.

V and J are TRBV6-1 and TRBJ2-1, with 11 bases that match TRBD2. Germline CDR1 reads MNHNS; CDR2 reads SASEGT. J gave up 8 bases and V 6 bases, and 0 bases lay outside the gene matches. The CDR3 runs to 12 residues. The CDR3 sequence is CASRGLADEQFF. The CDR3 DNA follows: TGTGCCAGCAGGGGACTAGCGGATGAGCAGTTCTTC.

V and J are TRBV6-5 and TRBJ1-4; TRBD1 aligns across 8 bases. Germline V gene lookup returns CDR1 MNHEY and CDR2 SVGAGI. J gave up 2 bases and V 2 bases, and 1 base lay outside the gene matches. CDR3 length: 15 amino acids. CDR3 coding DNA: TGTGCCAGCAGTTACGCAGGGGGCACTAATGAAAAACTGTTTTTT. Translation: CASSYAGGTNEKLFF.

The V call is TRBV5-6, the J call TRBJ1-1; possibly TRBD1 for D (5 bases). CDR1 is SGHDT, CDR2 YYEEEE, per germline. The CDR3 has 15 residues. Trimming removed 4 bases at V and 0 bases at J, with 13 bases between. CDR3 region: CASSPLQGMNTEAFF. The CDR3 region has the DNA TGTGCCAGCAGCCCGCTGCAGGGAATGAACACTGAAGCTTTCTTT. Variable domain in full (rest from reference TRBV5-6 and TRBJ1-1): DAGVTQSPTHLIKTRGQQVTLRCSPKSGHDTVSWYQQALGQGPQFIFQYYEEEERQRGNFPDRFSGHQFPNYSSELNVNALLLGDSALYLCASSPLQGMNTEAFFGQGTRLTVV.

The chain uses TRBV14 and TRBJ2-1; 7 nucleotides agree with TRBD1. The CDR3 covers 15 residues. V shed 0 bases and J 4 bases; nucleotides not matched to a gene: 3. Germline CDR1 and CDR2: SGHDN and FVKESK. Written as DNA, the CDR3 is TGTGCCAGCAGCCAAGATTGGACAGGTTACAATGAGCAGTTCTTC. Translating it yields CASSQDWTGYNEQFF.

J is TRBJ1-4 and V is TRBV5-6; a possible D gene is TRBD1 (6 bases). V shed 2 bases and J shed 6 bases, with 14 bases lying between them. The CDR3 runs 15 residues. The germline V gene has CDR1 SGHDT and CDR2 YYEEEE. The CDR3 spells CASSFTQGDYEKLFF. The DNA for the CDR3 is TGTGCCAGCAGCTTCACACAGGGAGATTATGAAAAACTGTTTTTT.

The chain couples TRBV5-1 to TRBJ2-3, with TRBD2 matching 7 bases. Losses at the gene ends were 0 bases for V and 2 bases for J; bases not matched to a gene: 6. The CDR3 extends over 16 amino acids. Germline-derived CDR1 and CDR2 are SGHRS and YFSETQ. The CDR3 DNA follows: TGCGCCAGCAGCTTGGGCGGGAGCCAACCCACAGATACGCAGTATTTT. Protein: CASSLGGSQPTDTQYF.

The V and J genes are TRBV28 and TRBJ1-3; TRBD1 might be the D (6 bases). The germline V gene encodes CDR1 MDHEN and CDR2 SYDVKM. There are 14 residues in the CDR3. Trimming took 6 bases from V and 0 from J, leaving 9 bases between them. CDR3 region: CASRGTYSGNTIYF. In DNA form, the CDR3 reads TGTGCCAGCAGGGGGACATACTCTGGAAACACCATATATTTT.

Here the CDR3 DNA reads TGTGCCAGCAGCCCGGGAGGCAGGGGGCGGTACGAGCAGTACTTC. Amino acids: CASSPGGRGRYEQYF. The V gene is TRBV7-8, the J gene TRBJ2-7; tentative D call: TRBD1 (8 bases). There are 15 residues in the CDR3. In germline, CDR1 is SGHVS, CDR2 FQNEAQ. The V and J ends lost 5 bases and 4 bases respectively, with 18 bases between them.

This chain links TRBV28 with TRBJ1-4, with TRBD1 matching 10 bases. Germline values: CDR1 MDHEN, CDR2 SYDVKM. V shed 6 bases, J shed 3 bases, and the junction held 4 bases outside the gene matches. CDR3 length equals 15 residues. CDR3 sequence: CASRRQGAANEKLFF. The CDR3 nucleotides read TGTGCCAGCAGACGACAGGGGGCAGCTAATGAAAAACTGTTTTTT. Complete variable domain (other parts from reference TRBV28 and TRBJ1-4): DVKVTQSSRYLVKRTGEKVFLECVQDMDHENMFWYRQDPGLGLRLIYFSYDVKMKEKGDIPEGYSVSREKKERFSLILESASTNQTSMYLCASRRQGAANEKLFFGSGTQLSVL.

Only a few counts were recorded for this clone. The chain is built from TRBV4-3 and TRBJ2-7; D gene uncertain. The germline V and J ends were trimmed by 4 bases and 2 bases, with 9 bases remaining between them. CDR3 length equals 13 residues. The V gene's germline CDR1 is LGHNA and CDR2 YSLEER. CDR3 region: CASSPVVAYEQYF. Written as DNA, the CDR3 is TGCGCCAGCAGCCCCGTGGTAGCCTACGAGCAGTACTTC.

J is TRBJ1-5 and V is TRBV27; D is unclear. Germline CDR1 is MNHEY and CDR2 is SMNVEV (reference sequence). V dropped 3 bases and J dropped 7 bases, with 10 bases sitting between them. This CDR3 has 13 amino acids. CDR3 sequence reads: CASSFGRKQPQHF. The CDR3, as DNA: TGTGCCAGCAGTTTTGGCCGTAAGCAGCCCCAGCATTTT.

The genes are TRBV10-1 and TRBJ2-7, with 7 bases lining up with TRBD1. The CDR3 runs 14 residues. The ends lost 5 bases at V and 5 bases at J; junction bases unmatched: 9. Germline lookup yields CDR1 WNHNN and CDR2 SYGVQD (reference sequence). CDR3 loop: CASSPGTVGHEQYF. CDR3 bases: TGCGCCAGCAGTCCCGGGACAGTCGGTCACGAGCAGTACTTC.

CDR3 bases: TGTGCCAGTACACTAGTAATAGACACCGGGGAGCTGTTTTTT. It yields the protein CASTLVIDTGELFF. This rearrangement joins TRBV19 to TRBJ2-2; tentative D call: TRBD2 (5 bases). The CDR3 runs 14 residues. Germline lookup yields CDR1 LNHDA and CDR2 SQIVND (reference sequence). Trimming took 7 bases from V and 3 from J, leaving 12 bases between them.

V and J are TRBV19 and TRBJ2-3; 11 positions agree with TRBD2. Germline V gives CDR1 LNHDA, CDR2 SQIVND (reference sequence). V gave up 6 bases and J gave up 4 bases; unmatched junction bases: 12. This CDR3 region has 17 residues. As DNA, the CDR3 is TGTGCCAGTAGCACCCTGACTAGCGGGGTTTTCCCAGATACGCAGTATTTT. It yields the protein CASSTLTSGVFPDTQYF.

This clone showed up just once. The chain joins TRBV7-2 to TRBJ2-5; TRBD2 agrees at 8 bases. The CDR3 length is 19 residues. The junction had 21 bases not matched to a gene; V was cut back by 5 bases and J by 4 bases. Germline CDR1 SGHTA, CDR2 FQGNSA. The CDR3 bases are TGTGCCAGCAGCATTTCAATTTACCCGGGACTAGGAGGGCGAGAGACCCAGTACTTC. The encoded protein is CASSISIYPGLGGRETQYF.

The genes are TRBV28 and TRBJ2-7; tentative D call: TRBD1 (5 bases). V was trimmed by 8 bases and J by 4 bases, leaving 12 bases between them. The length of the CDR3 is 12 residues. The germline V gene encodes CDR1 MDHEN and CDR2 SYDVKM. Here the CDR3 reads CASGRAPYEQYF. The CDR3 coding sequence is TGTGCCAGCGGCAGGGCGCCTTACGAGCAGTACTTC.

The J gene is TRBJ1-1, the V gene TRBV6-1, with D possibly being TRBD1 (5 bases). The V gene lost 2 bases and the J gene lost 1 base, with 11 bases spanning the gap. The germline V gene encodes CDR1 MNHNS and CDR2 SASEGT. The CDR3 extends over 15 amino acids. The CDR3 loop is CASSEFPGRNTEAFF. The CDR3, as DNA: TGTGCCAGCAGTGAATTTCCAGGGCGGAACACTGAAGCTTTCTTT.

This chain joins TRBV6-5 and TRBJ1-3, with D perhaps matching TRBD1 (6 bases). Germline V gene data show CDR1 as MNHEY and CDR2 as SVGAGI. Trimming removed 4 bases at V and 1 base at J, with 11 bases between. This CDR3 has 15 residues. This CDR3 is CASSFRGASGNTIYF. As DNA, the CDR3 is TGTGCCAGCAGTTTCAGGGGAGCGTCTGGAAACACCATATATTTT.

The chain employs TRBV11-2 and TRBJ2-1; 9 bases match TRBD1. Germline V gene data show CDR1 as SGHAT and CDR2 as FQNNGV. This CDR3 comprises 15 residues. The junction had 6 bases not matched to a gene; V was cut back by 5 bases and J by 4 bases. The CDR3 here is CASSPRQGGYNEQFF. The DNA of the CDR3 is TGTGCCAGCAGCCCGAGACAGGGGGGGTACAATGAGCAGTTCTTC.

This chain connects TRBV5-1 to TRBJ2-7; 8 bases are shared with TRBD2. There are 14 residues in the CDR3. The V gene's germline CDR1 is SGHRS and CDR2 YFSETQ. Germline trimming cut 8 bases from V and 4 bases from J; bases unmatched to any gene: 11. The CDR3, as DNA: TGCGCCAGTGGCCAAACCGGGGGGGCTTACGAGCAGTACTTC. Protein sequence: CASGQTGGAYEQYF.

The chain combines TRBV28 with TRBJ1-2, with TRBD1 as a possible D gene (6 bases). The CDR3 is 15 amino acids. The V end was cut by 7 bases, the J end by 4 bases, with 19 bases between. The germline V gene encodes CDR1 MDHEN and CDR2 SYDVKM. CDR3 sequence (DNA): TGTGCCAGCAATGGGGGAGGGGGATTCCGCTATGGCTACACCTTC. Its translation: CASNGGGGFRYGYTF.